A selection of T cell receptor beta chains follows, all from one sample in a study of T cell responses to AZD1222 COVID-19 vaccine. The protocol was immunoSEQ multiplex PCR, while the TCRdb copy is restricted to in-frame clones and leaves out a portion. The sample shows 100,000 to 130,000 clones, approximately 90% of them seen only once. Sequenced material: peripheral blood, taken on day 0 of AZD1222 vaccination. Every receptor here comes from an adult in good health. Both conserved end residues are trimmed from each CDR3. The order of the fields is J gene, V gene, CDR3 protein.

J gene: TRBJ1-2
V gene: TRBV5-1
CDR3 protein: ASSLDAFSGPGYT

J gene: TRBJ2-3
V gene: TRBV6-6
CDR3 protein: ASSYSTGRDTQY

J gene: TRBJ1-4
V gene: TRBV19
CDR3 protein: ASTAVEADRLYEKLF

J gene: TRBJ2-5
V gene: TRBV13
CDR3 protein: ASSSGQGGFETQY

J gene: TRBJ2-7
V gene: TRBV19
CDR3 protein: ASSILGARVIEQY

J gene: TRBJ2-1
V gene: TRBV5-4
CDR3 protein: ASSPGTMSGFGEQF

J gene: TRBJ2-7
V gene: TRBV3-1/TRBV3-2
CDR3 protein: ASSPGTSSYEQY

J gene: TRBJ1-2
V gene: TRBV2
CDR3 protein: ASSEVGGANYGYT

J gene: TRBJ1-1
V gene: TRBV5-4
CDR3 protein: ASSFEWGLNTEAF

J gene: TRBJ1-6
V gene: TRBV20-1
CDR3 protein: SASSLNINSPLH

J gene: TRBJ2-5
V gene: TRBV18
CDR3 protein: ASSPPAGRETQY

J gene: TRBJ1-5
V gene: TRBV7-2
CDR3 protein: ASSLVQGGNQPQH

J gene: TRBJ2-1
V gene: TRBV5-1
CDR3 protein: ASSSGLAEYNEQF

J gene: TRBJ2-4
V gene: TRBV19
CDR3 protein: ASSFFRLGAKNIQY

J gene: TRBJ2-3
V gene: TRBV6-5
CDR3 protein: ASSYQAGTADTQY

J gene: TRBJ2-3
V gene: TRBV5-1
CDR3 protein: ASSPGQSTDTQY

J gene: TRBJ2-2
V gene: TRBV7-9
CDR3 protein: ASSTKWELF

J gene: TRBJ2-4
V gene: TRBV4-1
CDR3 protein: ASSPVTSGVAKNIQY

J gene: TRBJ1-3
V gene: TRBV5-6
CDR3 protein: ASSFSLYEGNTIY

J gene: TRBJ2-1
V gene: TRBV6-1
CDR3 protein: ASSELGGNYNEQF

J gene: TRBJ2-7
V gene: TRBV6-5
CDR3 protein: ASSYFRGKSSYEQY

J gene: TRBJ2-7
V gene: TRBV5-1
CDR3 protein: ASSFGTSSYEQY

J gene: TRBJ2-3
V gene: TRBV10-1
CDR3 protein: ASSEGIKDTQY

J gene: TRBJ2-7
V gene: TRBV10-2
CDR3 protein: ASSQGAYEQY

J gene: TRBJ2-2
V gene: TRBV15
CDR3 protein: ATSSAGGPGELF

J gene: TRBJ1-4
V gene: TRBV6-5
CDR3 protein: ASSRGQLNEKLF

J gene: TRBJ2-3
V gene: TRBV6-2/TRBV6-3
CDR3 protein: ASSYSPGKAVYTDTQY

J gene: TRBJ2-7
V gene: TRBV5-6
CDR3 protein: ASSYGTDFYEQY

J gene: TRBJ1-4
V gene: TRBV7-2
CDR3 protein: ASSPRDTNEKLF

J gene: TRBJ1-5
V gene: TRBV7-6
CDR3 protein: ASSLEGRPDQPQH

J gene: TRBJ2-7
V gene: TRBV5-1
CDR3 protein: ASSLAPPGTQISYEQY

J gene: TRBJ2-7
V gene: TRBV19
CDR3 protein: ASSIQWQGTEQY

J gene: TRBJ2-1
V gene: TRBV3-1/TRBV3-2
CDR3 protein: ASSQGLAAYNEQF

J gene: TRBJ1-1
V gene: TRBV7-2
CDR3 protein: ASSPTRWDYTEAF

J gene: TRBJ2-7
V gene: TRBV29-1
CDR3 protein: SVQGRGVNEQY

J gene: TRBJ2-7
V gene: TRBV30
CDR3 protein: AWSSGQVAYEQY

J gene: TRBJ1-1
V gene: TRBV30
CDR3 protein: AWKLPGLVNTEAF

J gene: TRBJ1-2
V gene: TRBV29-1
CDR3 protein: SVAGTGNYGYT

J gene: TRBJ2-7
V gene: TRBV6-9
CDR3 protein: ASSSREDRASKSYEQY

J gene: TRBJ1-2
V gene: TRBV5-8
CDR3 protein: ASSRVADGDNYGYT

J gene: TRBJ1-6
V gene: TRBV5-1
CDR3 protein: ASSLGTGGNSPLH

J gene: TRBJ1-3
V gene: TRBV6-2/TRBV6-3
CDR3 protein: ASSRSGGNGNTIY

J gene: TRBJ2-7
V gene: TRBV19
CDR3 protein: ASSMRAGASSYEQY

J gene: TRBJ1-2
V gene: TRBV19
CDR3 protein: ASRLDRGINYGYT

J gene: TRBJ1-2
V gene: TRBV7-2
CDR3 protein: ASRTRTGENYGYT